This T cell receptor beta chain derives from a study of identical twins. Template switching added a universal primer binding site, and final cDNA carried unique molecular identifiers. TCRdb reprocessed the 5' RACE reads via MiXCR and lists one record per CDR3 protein. This sample carries a few hundred thousand distinct CDR3 sequences, approximately 9.6% of them seen once, and the ten largest clones take approximately 3.2%. Notes on the study in general: A partial confounding effect on zero-insertion analyses could come from invariant MAIT and iNKT cells.

This clonotype was recorded at least ten times. As yet, its antigen is unknown. Healthy Caucasians, and only they, were the donors. This sample also belongs to another study, concerning yellow fever vaccine responses in identical twins. From that report: Convergence reportedly seemed to mark part of the twins' vaccine T cell response, with personalization marking the rest.

This TCR was recovered from a woman between 18 and 29 years old in good health. Sequences were obtained from PBMCs.

CDR3 sequence: CASSQDLAGLGTGELFF. As DNA, the CDR3 is TGCGCCAGCAGCCAAGATCTAGCGGGACTTGGTACCGGGGAGCTGTTTTTT. The chain combines TRBV4-3 with TRBJ2-2; 9 bases line up with TRBD2. The length of the CDR3 is 17 residues. The J segment lost 5 bases and the V segment lost 0 bases, leaving 7 bases of the junction unmatched. Germline V gene data show CDR1 as LGHNA and CDR2 as YSLEER.